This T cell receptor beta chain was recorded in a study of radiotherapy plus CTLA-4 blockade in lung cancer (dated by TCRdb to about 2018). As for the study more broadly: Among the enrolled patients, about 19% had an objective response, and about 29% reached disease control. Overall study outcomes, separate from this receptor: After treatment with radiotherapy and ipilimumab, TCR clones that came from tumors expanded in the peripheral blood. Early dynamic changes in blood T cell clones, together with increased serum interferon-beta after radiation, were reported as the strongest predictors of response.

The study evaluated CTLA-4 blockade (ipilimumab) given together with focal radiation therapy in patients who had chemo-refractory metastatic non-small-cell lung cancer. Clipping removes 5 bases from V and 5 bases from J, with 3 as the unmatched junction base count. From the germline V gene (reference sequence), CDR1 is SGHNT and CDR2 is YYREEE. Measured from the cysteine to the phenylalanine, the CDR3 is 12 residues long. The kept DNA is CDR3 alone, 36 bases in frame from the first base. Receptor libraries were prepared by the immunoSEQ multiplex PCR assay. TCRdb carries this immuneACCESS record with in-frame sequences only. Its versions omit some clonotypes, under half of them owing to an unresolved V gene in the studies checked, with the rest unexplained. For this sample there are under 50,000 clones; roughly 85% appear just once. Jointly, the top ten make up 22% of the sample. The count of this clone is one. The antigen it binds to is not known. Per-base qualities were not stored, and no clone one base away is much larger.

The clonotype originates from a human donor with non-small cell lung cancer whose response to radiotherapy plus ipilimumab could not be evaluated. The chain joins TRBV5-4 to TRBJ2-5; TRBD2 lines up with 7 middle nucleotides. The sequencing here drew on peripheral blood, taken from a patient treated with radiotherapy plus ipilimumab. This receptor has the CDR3 CASRGEGETQYF. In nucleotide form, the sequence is TGTGCCAGCAGGGGGGAGGGGGAGACCCAGTACTTC.